A single sample is the source of the 12 T cell receptor beta chains below, sequenced in a study of blood T cell repertoires in COVID-19. The assay was immunoSEQ multiplex PCR, and TCRdb's table has in-frame clones only and misses some. This sample has 200,000 or so clones, with roughly nine tenths found just once. The sample comprised peripheral blood. The receptors derive from a woman in her fifties or sixties with acute or convalescent COVID-19.

V usage is TRBV5-4 and J usage is TRBJ2-3, with 8 bases that match TRBD1. After removal of 0 bases from V and 6 bases from J, the junction contained 3 bases not matched to a gene. Looked up from germline, CDR1 is SGHNT and CDR2 is YYREEE (reference sequence). This CDR3 contains 14 residues. The CDR3 nucleotides read TGTGCCAGCAGCTTGGGGCAGGGGGCGGATACGCAGTATTTT. This translates into CASSLGQGADTQYF.

There are many counts of this clone. This chain uses TRBV11-2 with TRBJ2-3, with D tentatively TRBD1 (7 bases). Germline-derived CDR1 and CDR2 are SGHAT and FQNNGV. V was clipped by 8 bases and J by 3 bases, with 15 bases between them. CDR3 length: 14 residues. The CDR3 protein is CASRDPGGTDTQYF. CDR3 DNA sequence: TGTGCCAGCCGCGACCCAGGGGGGACAGATACGCAGTATTTT.

V and J are TRBV6-5 and TRBJ2-6; tentative D call: TRBD1 (5 bases). Trimming removed 6 bases from V and 0 bases from J, with 9 bases in between. There are 15 residues in the CDR3. The germline CDR1 and CDR2 sequences are MNHEY and SVGAGI. The DNA of the CDR3 is TGTGCCAGCAGGAGACAGAACTCTGGGGCCAACGTCCTGACTTTC. Its translation is CASRRQNSGANVLTF.

V gene TRBV11-2 combines with J gene TRBJ2-7; a weak D match, TRBD2 (5 bases). Germline values: CDR1 SGHAT, CDR2 FQNNGV. Trimming removed 6 bases from V and 2 bases from J, with 17 bases in between. The CDR3 contains 15 residues. CDR3 sequence reads: CASRGPGGSPYEQYF. CDR3 in DNA: TGTGCCAGCAGAGGACCGGGCGGGTCCCCCTACGAGCAGTACTTC.

V gene TRBV19 combines with J gene TRBJ2-2, with 7 bases matching TRBD2. The V segment lost 7 bases and the J segment 4 bases; nucleotides outside the gene matches: 9. Germline V CDR1 and CDR2: LNHDA, SQIVND (reference sequence). The CDR3 is 15 amino acids. The CDR3 here is CASTSERGRTGELFF. DNA of the CDR3: TGTGCCAGTACCTCAGAGCGGGGACGCACCGGGGAGCTGTTTTTT.

This rearrangement joins TRBV4-3 to TRBJ2-3, with 8 bases fitting TRBD2. Losses at the gene ends were 0 bases for V and 2 bases for J; bases not matched to a gene: 7. Looked up from germline, CDR1 is LGHNA and CDR2 is YSLEER. CDR3 size: 17 residues. This CDR3 is CASSQETGGGTTDTQYF. Here the CDR3 DNA reads TGCGCCAGCAGCCAAGAAACCGGGGGGGGGACCACAGATACGCAGTATTTT.

This chain connects TRBV12-5 to TRBJ2-5; D might be TRBD1 (5 bases). V dropped 1 base and J dropped 5 bases, with 5 bases sitting between them. Germline lookup yields CDR1 LGHNT and CDR2 FRNRAP. CDR3 length: 12 amino acids. CDR3 DNA sequence: TGTGCTAGTGGTTTGGAGGGGGAGACCCAGTACTTC. This sequence encodes CASGLEGETQYF.

CDR3 amino acids: CASRGEKLFF. In DNA form, the CDR3 reads TGTGCCAGCCGAGGAGAAAAACTGTTTTTT. The V gene is TRBV27, the J gene TRBJ1-4; D remains ambiguous. Germline V gene sequence: CDR1 MNHEY, CDR2 SMNVEV (reference sequence). V was clipped by 8 bases and J by 8 bases, with 6 bases between them. This CDR3 comprises 10 residues.

This clone was found a few times. The sample carries other DNA sequences with the same CDR3. The chain links TRBV12-3 or TRBV12-4 to TRBJ1-2; D unclear. Trimming removed 7 bases at V and 0 bases at J, with 3 bases between. The CDR3 totals 11 residues. The CDR3 region is CASTSNYGYTF. CDR3 bases: TGTGCCAGCACATCTAACTATGGCTACACCTTC.

The J gene is TRBJ1-4, the V gene TRBV27; 8 positions agree with TRBD1. With V trimmed by 0 bases and J by 6 bases, 9 bases remained unmatched. CDR1 MNHEY and CDR2 SMNVEV come from the germline V gene (reference sequence). The CDR3 is made up of 17 amino acids. The CDR3 protein is CASSLSPRQGAYEKLFF. CDR3 DNA: TGTGCCAGCAGTTTATCTCCCCGCCAGGGGGCCTATGAAAAACTGTTTTTT.

CDR3 protein: CASSTRQGGYNEQFF. The CDR3, as DNA: TGTGCCAGCAGCACCCGACAGGGAGGCTACAATGAGCAGTTCTTC. The V and J genes are TRBV7-9 and TRBJ2-1; TRBD1 might be the D (7 bases). There are 15 residues in the CDR3. Trimming pared 5 bases from V and 3 bases from J, leaving 14 bases between. Germline CDR1 SEHNR, CDR2 FQNEAQ (reference sequence).

The chain carries TRBV5-1 and TRBJ2-1; 12 positions agree with TRBD2. The junction had 9 bases not matched to a gene; V was cut back by 4 bases and J by 4 bases. Germline V CDR1 and CDR2: SGHRS, YFSETQ. CDR3 length: 17 residues. The CDR3 loop is CASSPGTSGLTYNEQFF. In DNA form, the CDR3 reads TGCGCCAGCAGCCCAGGGACTAGCGGGCTCACTTACAATGAGCAGTTCTTC.